These 13 T cell receptor beta chains originate from one sample sequenced in a study of T-cell reconstitution after alpha-beta-depleted transplantation in children. This sample's TCRbeta library carried unique molecular identifier barcodes. TCRdb reanalysed the PCR reads using MiXCR and keeps one entry per CDR3 protein. Altogether about 350,000 distinct CDR3 sequences are present, roughly 15% being singletons, with the ten largest covering approximately 4.2%. The sample here was PBMCs, taken from the stem cell graft. Receptor source: a human donor who donated a stem cell graft to a child with Fanconi anemia.

This clonotype was observed many times. The chain links TRBV29-1 to TRBJ2-3; D remains unclear. CDR1 is SQVTM and CDR2 is ANQGSEA in the germline V gene. The V end was cut by 7 bases, the J end by 7 bases, with 21 bases between. CDR3 length: 14 residues. The CDR3 reads CSAQASGLQNTQYF. CDR3 sequence (DNA): TGCAGCGCCCAGGCTTCGGGCTTACAAAATACGCAGTATTTT.

This clonotype was observed a handful of times. The gene calls are TRBV6-5 and TRBJ1-4; D might be TRBD1 (6 bases). The CDR3 loop spans 13 amino acids. The germline CDR1 and CDR2 sequences are MNHEY and SVGAGI. V gave up 8 bases and J gave up 8 bases, with 15 bases separating them. The CDR3 spells CASVRQEGEKLFF. CDR3 DNA: TGTGCCAGCGTTAGACAGGAGGGAGAAAAACTGTTTTTT.

This clonotype came up a few times. This chain links TRBV6-2 or TRBV6-3 with TRBJ1-6, with D possibly being TRBD1 (5 bases). The V end was cut by 5 bases, the J end by 10 bases, with 27 bases between. Germline CDR1 MNHEY, CDR2 SVGEGT. The CDR3 runs 18 residues. This CDR3 is CASSRTSYRFPKGSPLHF. The CDR3 DNA is TGTGCCAGCAGTCGCACGTCATACAGGTTCCCCAAAGGGTCACCCCTCCACTTT.

Only a few counts were recorded for this clonotype. This chain links TRBV7-2 with TRBJ1-2; 10 nucleotides align to TRBD1. From germline, CDR1 is SGHTA and CDR2 FQGNSA. The trim removed 5 bases at V and 3 bases at J, leaving 9 bases unmatched. The CDR3 is made up of 16 amino acids. In DNA form, the CDR3 reads TGTGCCAGCAGCAACCGGACAGGGGGGAGGGACTATGGCTACACCTTC. It codes for CASSNRTGGRDYGYTF.

This clonotype was detected many times. The gene calls are TRBV4-2 and TRBJ1-5; 7 nucleotides match TRBD1. With V trimmed by 5 bases and J by 0 bases, 16 bases remained unmatched. The CDR3 spans 19 residues. Per the germline V gene, CDR1 is LGHNA and CDR2 is YNFKEQ. DNA of the CDR3: TGTGCCAGCAGCAAGCTCTTTCGGGACAGAGTAAATAGCAATCAGCCCCAGCATTTT. It codes for CASSKLFRDRVNSNQPQHF.

In this sample, this clonotype turned up a few times. The genes are TRBV5-1 and TRBJ1-3, with a weak D call TRBD1 (5 bases). The CDR3 has 16 residues. Deletions cut 4 bases from V and 0 bases from J, with 14 bases between. Per the germline V gene, CDR1 is SGHRS and CDR2 is YFSETQ. The CDR3 spells CASSAVQGGSGNTIYF. The CDR3 DNA reads TGCGCCAGCAGCGCCGTCCAGGGCGGCTCTGGAAACACCATATATTTT.

This clonotype was observed many times. The V and J genes are TRBV12-3 or TRBV12-4 and TRBJ2-1; no clear D. V lost 6 bases and J lost 4, with 10 bases in between. This CDR3 has 13 residues. The CDR3 nucleotides read TGTGCCAGCAGCCCCGACCCGTACAATGAGCAGTTCTTC. It specifies CASSPDPYNEQFF.

This clonotype has more than one count but fewer than ten. This sequence joins TRBV20-1 and TRBJ2-7; 7 nucleotides align to TRBD2. CDR1 DFQATT and CDR2 SNEGSKA come from the germline V gene (reference sequence). The CDR3 loop spans 14 amino acids. V shed 2 bases, J shed 2 bases, and the junction held 6 bases outside the gene matches. In DNA, the CDR3 is TGCAGTGCTAGACGGCGGGGGTCAGCCTACGAGCAGTACGTC. Protein product: CSARRRGSAYEQYV.

V is TRBV20-1 and J is TRBJ2-5; the D is unclear. Trimming cost V 5 bases and J 2 bases, with 9 bases left between them. This CDR3 contains 12 residues. Germline V CDR1 and CDR2: DFQATT, SNEGSKA (reference sequence). CDR3 nucleotides: TGCAGTGCTGAGACGGTACAAGAGACCCAGTACTTC. Encoded protein: CSAETVQETQYF.

This chain uses TRBV29-1 with TRBJ2-3; D unresolved. There are 13 residues in the CDR3. Germline V gene lookup returns CDR1 SQVTM and CDR2 ANQGSEA. With 3 bases removed from V and 6 bases from J, the gap between germline ends came to 13 bases. The CDR3 here is CSVDPMYLDTQYF. DNA of the CDR3: TGCAGCGTTGATCCTATGTACCTGGATACGCAGTATTTT.

This chain links TRBV12-5 with TRBJ2-5; D unresolved. The CDR3 has 12 amino acids. CDR1 LGHNT and CDR2 FRNRAP come from the germline V gene. Trimming cost V 5 bases and J 5 bases, with 9 bases left between them. The CDR3 here is CASGADGETQYF. Here the CDR3 DNA reads TGTGCTAGTGGTGCCGACGGGGAGACCCAGTACTTC. Filled out from reference TRBV12-5 and TRBJ2-5, the complete variable domain reads DARVTQTPRHKVTEMGQEVTMRCQPILGHNTVFWYRQTMMQGLELLAYFRNRAPLDDSGMPKDRFSAEMPDATLATLKIQPSEPRDSAVYFCASGADGETQYFGPGTRLLVL.

This clonotype was seen repeatedly, ten times or more. The rearrangement uses TRBV10-3 and TRBJ2-1; TRBD2 agrees at 7 bases. Looked up from germline, CDR1 is ENHRY and CDR2 is SYGVKD. With V trimmed by 0 bases and J by 6 bases, 5 bases remained unmatched. The CDR3 extends over 15 amino acids. CDR3 protein: CAISESAGTINEQFF. The CDR3 coding sequence is TGTGCCATCAGTGAGTCTGCGGGGACTATCAATGAGCAGTTCTTC.

This clonotype was observed a few times. V is TRBV7-9 and J is TRBJ2-1; either TRBD1 or TRBD2 may fit D (5 bases each). The CDR3 length is 14 residues. Germline CDR1 reads SEHNR; CDR2 reads FQNEAQ (reference sequence). The ends were cut back, 7 bases at V and 4 bases at J, with 14 bases in the middle. CDR3 in amino acids: CASTIRGTYNEQFF. As DNA, the CDR3 is TGTGCCAGCACCATCCGGGGCACATACAATGAGCAGTTCTTC.